The 10 T cell receptor beta chains reported below all come from one sample, sequenced in a study of blood T cell repertoires in COVID-19. TCRdb's copy holds only in-frame clones and misses some; the assay was immunoSEQ multiplex PCR. The sample yields over 400,000 clones, around 90% seen once. Material: peripheral blood. These receptors all stem from a woman in her forties or fifties with COVID-19, enrolled during active disease.

The chain joins TRBV5-4 to TRBJ2-1, with TRBD2 identical over 8 bases. Germline V CDR1 and CDR2: SGHNT, YYREEE (reference sequence). The V and J ends lost 4 bases and 0 bases, in that order; junction bases with no gene match: 6. The CDR3 totals 16 residues. This CDR3 is CASSLIAGSSYNEQFF. As DNA, the CDR3 is TGTGCCAGCAGCCTCATAGCGGGAAGCTCCTACAATGAGCAGTTCTTC.

Points on this clone: This CDR3 is also generated by other DNA sequences in the sample. Here the CDR3 DNA reads TGTGCCAGCAGCCTAACAGATACGCAGTATTTT. Translation: CASSLTDTQYF. The chain carries TRBV2 and TRBJ2-3, with unresolved D. The CDR3 totals 11 residues. V lost 6 bases and J lost 3, with 4 bases in between. Germline V gives CDR1 SNHLY, CDR2 FYNNEI.

Only one count was recorded for this clone. CDR3 coding DNA: TGTGCCAGCAGCCGGACAGACTCCTACGAGCAGTACTTC. Its translation is CASSRTDSYEQYF. The chain has TRBV11-1 and TRBJ2-7; possibly TRBD1 for D (6 bases). Germline V gives CDR1 SGHAT, CDR2 FQDESV (reference sequence). V was trimmed by 5 bases and J by 0 bases, leaving 8 bases between them. The CDR3 contains 13 residues.

V gene TRBV7-2 combines with J gene TRBJ1-5, with D possibly matching TRBD1 (5 bases). Germline CDR1 SGHTA, CDR2 FQGNSA. V lost 6 bases and J lost 0, with 12 bases in between. The CDR3 has 15 amino acids. Here the CDR3 DNA reads TGTGCCAGCAGTCGGGGGGAGATTAGCAATCAGCCCCAGCATTTT. Translating it yields CASSRGEISNQPQHF. The full variable domain, its missing parts supplied by reference TRBV7-2 and TRBJ1-5, is GAGVSQSPSNKVTEKGKDVELRCDPISGHTALYWYRQSLGQGLEFLIYFQGNSAPDKSGLPSDRFSAERTGGSVSTLTIQRTQQEDSAVYLCASSRGEISNQPQHFGDGTRLSIL.

CDR3: CASSSIETQYF. CDR3 nucleotide sequence: TGTGCCAGCAGCAGTATAGAGACCCAGTACTTC. The rearrangement joins TRBV21-1 to TRBJ2-5; the DNA was not used to check the table's D call, TRBD2. TRBV21-1 is listed as a pseudogene. The CDR3 covers 11 residues.

J is TRBJ1-2 and V is TRBV28, with a weak D call TRBD1 (5 bases). The CDR3 loop spans 18 amino acids. V shed 5 bases and J shed 0 bases, with 22 bases lying between them. Per the germline V gene, CDR1 is MDHEN and CDR2 is SYDVKM. The CDR3 loop reads CASSTSYPTDNSNYGYTF. The CDR3 DNA sequence: TGTGCCAGCAGTACCTCTTACCCGACAGATAACTCTAACTATGGCTACACCTTC.

The rearrangement links TRBV4-1 to TRBJ1-4; no clear D. In germline, CDR1 is MGHRA, CDR2 YSYEKL. The CDR3 covers 15 residues. V lost 2 bases and J lost 3, with 10 bases in between. In nucleotides, the CDR3 is TGCGCCAGCAGCCAACTAGGACTTCCTAATGAAAAACTGTTTTTT. Its protein product is CASSQLGLPNEKLFF.

This rearrangement joins TRBV19 to TRBJ1-2; TRBD1 agrees at 12 bases. The ends lost 3 bases at V and 9 bases at J; junction bases unmatched: 8. Germline V lookup: CDR1 LNHDA, CDR2 SQIVND (reference sequence). This CDR3 spans 15 amino acids. The CDR3 DNA reads TGTGCCAGTAGTATGGCCGGGACAGGGGGCGGTCGCTACACCTTC. Translating gives CASSMAGTGGGRYTF.

V and J are TRBV6-5 and TRBJ1-1; the D gene is possibly TRBD1 (5 bases). Trimming pared 11 bases from V and 8 bases from J, leaving 27 bases between. Germline CDR1 is MNHEY and CDR2 is SVGAGI. The length of the CDR3 is 15 residues. The CDR3: CAAHQGARQTSEAFF. The CDR3, as DNA: TGTGCCGCCCACCAAGGGGCGAGGCAGACGTCGGAAGCTTTCTTT.

This rearrangement joins TRBV3-1 (or the pseudogene TRBV3-2) to TRBJ1-1; 7 bases are shared with TRBD1. V was pared by 4 bases and J by 0 bases, with 8 bases of the junction left unmatched. This CDR3 contains 16 residues. Germline CDR1 reads LGHDT; CDR2 reads YNNKEL (reference sequence). The CDR3 sequence is CASSPGTAPMNTEAFF. CDR3 in DNA: TGTGCCAGCAGCCCCGGGACAGCTCCAATGAACACTGAAGCTTTCTTT.